A single sample is the source of the 26 T cell receptor beta chains below, sequenced in a study of persistence of HIV-infected CD4 T cells. This nonspecific control used anti-CD3/anti-CD28 bead stimulation of CD4+ T cells. CD4+ T cells upregulating both CD40 ligand and CD69 were sorted as responding cells. This was the immunoSEQ version 4 assay in survey mode. The method was immunoSEQ multiplex PCR; TCRdb's version includes in-frame clones alone and lacks a portion of them. This table has 35,000 to 50,000 clones, 80% to 95% appearing once. These TCRs' antigens remain unknown. Here the sequenced sample was CD4+ T cells sorted from PBMCs after roughly 19-hour stimulation, taken from a patient who received antiretroviral therapy. The source of these receptors is an adult man with HIV who was CMV-seropositive.

The chain uses TRBV28 and TRBJ1-2; D is undetermined. The V end was cut by 2 bases, the J end by 8 bases, with 15 bases between. Looked up from germline, CDR1 is MDHEN and CDR2 is SYDVKM. There are 14 residues in the CDR3. The CDR3 is CASSLAWGGYGYTF. DNA of the CDR3: TGTGCCAGCAGTTTAGCTTGGGGAGGGTACGGCTACACCTTC.

The chain is built from TRBV5-1 and TRBJ1-1, with 7 bases matching TRBD1. Losses at the gene ends were 6 bases for V and 0 bases for J; bases not matched to a gene: 8. CDR3 size: 15 residues. The germline V gene encodes CDR1 SGHRS and CDR2 YFSETQ. The CDR3 reads CASTTSTGMNTEAFF. CDR3 DNA: TGCGCCAGCACGACGTCGACAGGGATGAACACTGAAGCTTTCTTT.

The chain uses TRBV5-1 and TRBJ2-2, with D hard to call. Looked up from germline, CDR1 is SGHRS and CDR2 is YFSETQ. With 2 bases removed from V and 2 bases from J, the gap between germline ends came to 7 bases. The CDR3 is 14 residues long. The CDR3 region has the DNA TGCGCCAGCAGCTTTTGGGAAAACACCGGGGAGCTGTTTTTT. Protein product: CASSFWENTGELFF.

J is TRBJ1-1 and V is TRBV2; no definite D call. There are 12 residues in the CDR3. Trimming took 6 bases from V and 7 from J, leaving 12 bases between them. The germline gives CDR1 SNHLY, CDR2 FYNNEI. CDR3 residues: CASRPDGLEAFF. For the CDR3, the DNA is TGTGCCAGCAGGCCGGACGGACTTGAAGCTTTCTTT.

The gene calls are TRBV5-1 and TRBJ1-2; 10 bases are a match to TRBD1. The germline V gene has CDR1 SGHRS and CDR2 YFSETQ. The CDR3 length is 14 residues. J was trimmed by 12 bases and V by 4 bases; bases with no gene match: 12. CDR3 in DNA: TGCGCCAGCAGCGATCCGGGACAGGGGTATAGAGACACCTTC. Translating gives CASSDPGQGYRDTF.

In its sample, this clone was seen a few times. V is TRBV5-1 and J is TRBJ1-6, with unresolved D. V lost 10 bases, J lost 0 bases, and 14 bases lay in between. The V gene's germline CDR1 is SGHRS and CDR2 YFSETQ. The CDR3 spans 15 residues. CDR3 DNA sequence: TGCGCCCAGGCCAGGTTTTCCTCCTATAATTCACCCCTCCACTTT. This translates into CAQARFSSYNSPLHF. The full variable domain, with the rest looked up from reference TRBV5-1 and TRBJ1-6, is KAGVTQTPRYLIKTRGQQVTLSCSPISGHRSVSWYQQTPGQGLQFLFEYFSETQRNKGNFPGRFSGRQFSNSRSEMNVSTLELGDSALYLCAQARFSSYNSPLHFGNGTRLTVT.

V is TRBV6-5 and J is TRBJ2-2; 8 nucleotides agree with TRBD1. After removal of 7 bases from V and 5 bases from J, the junction contained 9 bases not matched to a gene. CDR3 length: 15 amino acids. CDR1 and CDR2 from the germline V gene are MNHEY and SVGAGI. The CDR3 DNA follows: TGTGCCAGCACCGCCGTGCAGGGGGCGACCGGGGAGCTGTTTTTT. It encodes CASTAVQGATGELFF.

The rearrangement uses TRBV3-1 (or the pseudogene TRBV3-2) and TRBJ2-4, with D tentatively TRBD1 (5 bases). The CDR3 contains 17 residues. Germline V lookup: CDR1 LGHDT, CDR2 YNNKEL (reference sequence). V was pared by 0 bases and J by 3 bases, with 15 bases between. This CDR3 reads CASSQEGRGSVKNIQYF. In DNA, the CDR3 is TGTGCCAGCAGCCAAGAAGGAAGGGGATCGGTCAAAAACATTCAGTACTTC.

In its sample, this clone was seen once. The chain employs TRBV2 and TRBJ2-1; D is undetermined. The CDR3 is 12 residues long. Germline loops: CDR1 SNHLY, CDR2 FYNNEI. The V end lost 3 bases, the J end lost 12 bases, and 12 bases lay between the germline ends. The CDR3 bases are TGTGCCAGCAGTGAGTCGGCTTCACGGCAGTTCTTC. Residues: CASSESASRQFF.

CDR3 nucleotide sequence: TGTGCCAGCAGCTTGGGGGGTGTTTCGGGACACTCCCAGCATTTT. Its protein product is CASSLGGVSGHSQHF. This rearrangement joins TRBV5-4 to TRBJ1-5, with D possibly being TRBD1 (6 bases). Germline CDR1 and CDR2: SGHNT and YYREEE (reference sequence). The CDR3 runs to 15 residues. Trimming removed 0 bases from V and 11 bases from J, with 18 bases in between.

The V gene is TRBV6-5, the J gene TRBJ1-6; D ambiguous. The germline V gene has CDR1 MNHEY and CDR2 SVGAGI. CDR3 length: 14 residues. The V gene lost 7 bases and the J gene lost 3 bases, with 10 bases spanning the gap. CDR3 sequence reads: CASTLSYYNSPLHF. The CDR3 DNA reads as TGTGCCAGCACCCTATCCTACTATAATTCACCCCTCCACTTT.

The CDR3 reads CASTPGGGFYEQYF. The CDR3 region has the DNA TGTGCCAGCACCCCTGGCGGGGGCTTCTACGAGCAGTACTTC. The V and J genes are TRBV27 and TRBJ2-7; perhaps TRBD2 as D (7 bases). CDR1 is MNHEY and CDR2 is SMNVEV in the germline V gene (reference sequence). V lost 7 bases and J lost 3, with 16 bases in between. CDR3 length equals 14 residues.

The chain joins TRBV11-3 to TRBJ2-3; 8 nucleotides match TRBD1. Germline V CDR1 and CDR2: SGHNT, YENEEA. J was trimmed by 1 base and V by 5 bases; bases with no gene match: 8. The CDR3 is 16 residues long. As DNA, the CDR3 is TGTGCCAGCAGCCCAGGGGGCCCCCTTGGCACAGATACGCAGTATTTT. Its protein product is CASSPGGPLGTDTQYF.

The chain is built from TRBV27 and TRBJ2-3; TRBD2 matches 12 bases. CDR3 length: 18 amino acids. From germline, CDR1 is MNHEY and CDR2 SMNVEV (reference sequence). Unmatched junction bases numbered 11, after V lost 5 bases and J lost 2 bases. For the CDR3, the DNA is TGTGCCAGCAGTCGAAGACTAGCGGGGGTATTATACACAGATACGCAGTATTTT. It codes for CASSRRLAGVLYTDTQYF.

This clone has just one count. The rearrangement joins TRBV28 to TRBJ1-1; TRBD1 is a possible D gene (5 bases). The CDR3 sequence is 14 residues long. Germline-derived CDR1 and CDR2 are MDHEN and SYDVKM. The V end was cut by 8 bases, the J end by 5 bases, with 18 bases between. The chain's CDR3 is CASLTTSGRTEAFF. CDR3 DNA: TGTGCCAGCCTTACTACGTCAGGGAGGACTGAAGCTTTCTTT.

This chain connects TRBV28 to TRBJ1-2, with 7 bases that match TRBD1. The CDR3 consists of 17 residues. V was pared by 5 bases and J by 4 bases, with 16 bases of the junction left unmatched. Per germline, CDR1 MDHEN and CDR2 SYDVKM. The CDR3 loop reads CASSRQGGPPGAYGYTF. The CDR3, as DNA: TGTGCCAGCAGTCGACAGGGAGGACCCCCCGGGGCCTATGGCTACACCTTC.

The rearrangement links TRBV19 to TRBJ2-6, with 7 bases matching TRBD2. After removal of 5 bases from V and 2 bases from J, the junction contained 9 bases not matched to a gene. CDR1 and CDR2 from the germline V gene are LNHDA and SQIVND (reference sequence). The CDR3 consists of 17 residues. The CDR3 DNA sequence: TGTGCCAGTAGTCCCGGGGCAGGGACTACTGGGGCCAACGTCCTGACTTTC. Its protein product is CASSPGAGTTGANVLTF.

The chain has TRBV7-6 and TRBJ1-4; possibly TRBD1 for D (6 bases). With 2 bases removed from V and 6 bases from J, the gap between germline ends came to 10 bases. Germline CDR1 reads SGHVS; CDR2 reads FNYEAQ. This CDR3 has 14 amino acids. CDR3 in amino acids: CASSLYRADEKLFF. The CDR3 nucleotides read TGTGCCAGCAGCTTATACAGGGCAGATGAAAAACTGTTTTTT.

This clone was seen a handful of times. V gene TRBV20-1 combines with J gene TRBJ1-1; D perhaps matches TRBD1 (5 bases). This CDR3 has 12 residues. V dropped 3 bases and J dropped 1 base, with 6 bases sitting between them. Looked up from germline, CDR1 is DFQATT and CDR2 is SNEGSKA (reference sequence). In DNA, the CDR3 is TGCAGTGCTAGTAGGGGGAACACTGAAGCTTTCTTT. It codes for CSASRGNTEAFF.

This rearrangement joins TRBV6-5 to TRBJ2-6; a weak D match, TRBD2 (5 bases). V was cut by 7 bases and J by 1 base, with 11 bases left in between. Germline CDR1 and CDR2: MNHEY and SVGAGI. The length of the CDR3 is 15 residues. The CDR3 loop is CASTPRESGANVLTF. In DNA form, the CDR3 reads TGTGCCAGCACGCCAAGGGAGTCTGGGGCCAACGTCCTGACTTTC.

The rearrangement links TRBV6-5 to TRBJ2-1, with 10 bases matching TRBD1. The CDR3 consists of 15 residues. Germline values: CDR1 MNHEY, CDR2 SVGAGI. The J segment lost 1 base and the V segment lost 6 bases, leaving 3 bases of the junction unmatched. The CDR3 here is CASSRDRGSYNEQFF. As DNA, the CDR3 is TGTGCCAGCAGCCGGGACAGGGGTTCCTACAATGAGCAGTTCTTC.

A single count supports this clone. This rearrangement joins TRBV7-3 to TRBJ2-1; D possibly corresponds to TRBD2 (6 bases). Germline V gene data show CDR1 as SGHTA and CDR2 as FQGTGA. V lost 1 base to trimming and J lost 10 bases, with 11 bases between them. The CDR3 sequence is 13 residues long. For the CDR3, the DNA is TGTGCCAGCAGCTTAAATCCTAGCGACGAGCAGTTCTTC. Translated, it gives CASSLNPSDEQFF.

The V and J genes are TRBV5-1 and TRBJ2-1, with D perhaps TRBD1 (6 bases). Trimming stripped 2 bases from V and 4 bases from J, with 13 bases between. The CDR3 has 15 amino acids. CDR1 and CDR2 from the germline V gene are SGHRS and YFSETQ. The CDR3 DNA sequence: TGCGCCAGCAGCTTTGCTACAGGGCCTTACAATGAGCAGTTCTTC. It translates to CASSFATGPYNEQFF.

V gene TRBV9 combines with J gene TRBJ1-1; 9 nucleotides align to TRBD1. The germline V gene has CDR1 SGDLS and CDR2 YYNGEE. This CDR3 region has 16 residues. The ends lost 4 bases at V and 2 bases at J; junction bases unmatched: 9. In DNA, the CDR3 is TGTGCCAGCAGCCCCAGGACAGGGGTGGGCAACACTGAAGCTTTCTTT. The encoded protein is CASSPRTGVGNTEAFF.

The J gene is TRBJ1-6, the V gene TRBV5-1; 9 bases are a match to TRBD1. This CDR3 comprises 14 residues. The J segment lost 10 bases and the V segment lost 8 bases, leaving 10 bases of the junction unmatched. The V gene's germline CDR1 is SGHRS and CDR2 YFSETQ. The CDR3 loop is CASNPGQGGSPLHF. In DNA form, the CDR3 reads TGCGCCAGTAACCCGGGACAGGGCGGATCACCCCTCCACTTT. The whole variable domain, filled in from reference TRBV5-1 and TRBJ1-6, reads KAGVTQTPRYLIKTRGQQVTLSCSPISGHRSVSWYQQTPGQGLQFLFEYFSETQRNKGNFPGRFSGRQFSNSRSEMNVSTLELGDSALYLCASNPGQGGSPLHFGNGTRLTVT.

For the CDR3, the DNA is TGCAGCGTTGCAGGGACAGGGGGCACTGAAGCTTTCTTT. Protein sequence: CSVAGTGGTEAFF. The genes are TRBV29-1 and TRBJ1-1, with 11 positions matching TRBD1. CDR3 length: 13 amino acids. J lost 4 bases, V lost 4 bases, and 2 bases had no gene match. The germline CDR1 and CDR2 sequences are SQVTM and ANQGSEA. The whole variable domain, remainder taken from reference TRBV29-1 and TRBJ1-1, is SAVISQKPSRDICQRGTSLTIQCQVDSQVTMMFWYRQQPGQSLTLIATANQGSEATYESGFVIDKFPISRPNLTFSTLTVSNMSPEDSSIYLCSVAGTGGTEAFFGQGTRLTVV.